The 30 T cell receptor beta chains listed next were all sequenced from one sample in a study of blood T cell repertoires in COVID-19. The method was immunoSEQ multiplex PCR; TCRdb's version includes in-frame clones alone and lacks a portion of them. The table shows about 160,000 clones, with around 82% occurring only once. The specimen sequenced was PBMCs or T cells enriched from blood (not recorded which). These receptors were taken from a man aged 40-50 years who had recovered from COVID-19.

The chain couples TRBV9 to TRBJ2-5; perhaps TRBD1 as D (5 bases). The CDR3 runs to 14 residues. CDR1 is SGDLS, CDR2 YYNGEE, per germline. V was cut by 0 bases and J by 3 bases, with 9 bases left in between. CDR3 in DNA: TGTGCCAGCAGCGTAGTAGCAGGGAAAGAGACCCAGTACTTC. It yields the protein CASSVVAGKETQYF.

V and J are TRBV5-1 and TRBJ2-3, with 7 bases identical to TRBD2. J was trimmed by 6 bases and V by 6 bases; bases with no gene match: 13. This CDR3 is 15 amino acids long. The germline V gene encodes CDR1 SGHRS and CDR2 YFSETQ. The CDR3 loop is CASTGGAGVSDTQYF. The CDR3 nucleotides read TGCGCCAGCACGGGAGGAGCGGGCGTAAGTGATACGCAGTATTTT.

The chain joins TRBV3-1 (or the pseudogene TRBV3-2) to TRBJ1-5, with TRBD1 identical over 10 bases. The V segment lost 4 bases and the J segment 7 bases; nucleotides outside the gene matches: 7. From germline, CDR1 is LGHDT and CDR2 YNNKEL (reference sequence). The CDR3 totals 15 residues. For the CDR3, the DNA is TGTGCCAGCAGCCCCGGGACAGGGGCGATACAGCCCCAGCATTTT. Translated, it gives CASSPGTGAIQPQHF.

This clone was picked up one time. This chain links TRBV9 with TRBJ1-5; D is possibly TRBD1 (6 bases). Germline loops: CDR1 SGDLS, CDR2 YYNGEE. Trimming removed 3 bases at V and 7 bases at J, with 17 bases between. CDR3 size: 15 residues. The CDR3 reads CASSGGGDVRQPQHF. Written as DNA, the CDR3 is TGTGCCAGCAGCGGCGGGGGCGACGTTCGGCAGCCCCAGCATTTT.

Note on this clone: It may be a read error: a sequence one base away is much more abundant. This rearrangement joins TRBV25-1 to TRBJ2-2; 11 bases align to TRBD2. Germline CDR1 reads MGHDK; CDR2 reads SYGVNS. Trimming took 5 bases from V and 4 from J; bases not matched to a gene: 6. There are 16 residues in the CDR3. CDR3 nucleotides: TGTGCCAGCAGTTTAGCGGGGGGGCGTGGCACCGGGGAGCTGTTTTTT. Translation: CASSLAGGRGTGELFF. The whole variable domain, remainder taken from reference TRBV25-1 and TRBJ2-2, is EADIYQTPRYLVIGTGKKITLECSQTMGHDKMYWYQQDPGMELHLIHYSYGVNSTEKGDLSSESTVSRIRTEHFPLTLESARPSHTSQYLCASSLAGGRGTGELFFGEGSRLTVL.

The chain couples TRBV5-8 to TRBJ2-1; 7 nucleotides match TRBD2. Germline V gene sequence: CDR1 SGHTS, CDR2 YDEGEE. CDR3 length equals 13 residues. J lost 3 bases, V lost 10 bases, and 7 bases had no gene match. This CDR3 is CAGGLGVYNEQFF. The CDR3 DNA follows: TGTGCCGGTGGACTAGGTGTCTACAATGAGCAGTTCTTC.

The chain employs TRBV11-3 and TRBJ2-3; D is possibly TRBD1 (6 bases). The CDR3 sequence is 15 residues long. In germline, CDR1 is SGHNT, CDR2 YENEEA. Trimming took 4 bases from V and 2 from J, leaving 13 bases between them. DNA of the CDR3: TGTGCCAGCAGCTCCCGGACAGAGATCACAGATACGCAGTATTTT. It specifies CASSSRTEITDTQYF.

J is TRBJ1-3 and V is TRBV4-1; D possibly corresponds to TRBD1 (6 bases). The CDR3 runs to 18 residues. Deletions cut 0 bases from V and 0 bases from J, with 15 bases between. Germline CDR1 MGHRA, CDR2 YSYEKL. CDR3 DNA: TGCGCCAGCAGCCAAGATGATGGGGGCTTCTCCTCTGGAAACACCATATATTTT. Translating it yields CASSQDDGGFSSGNTIYF.

The chain uses TRBV6-2 or TRBV6-3 and TRBJ1-3, with TRBD1 identical over 7 bases. CDR3 length: 16 amino acids. CDR1 is MNHEY, CDR2 SVGEGT, per germline. V lost 5 bases and J lost 0; bases outside the gene matches: 7. The CDR3 region has the DNA TGTGCCAGCAGTCAACAGGGGATATTCTCTGGAAACACCATATATTTT. It encodes CASSQQGIFSGNTIYF.

J is TRBJ2-3 and V is TRBV19, with D possibly being TRBD2 (6 bases). The germline V and J ends were trimmed by 7 bases and 2 bases, with 16 bases remaining between them. This CDR3 spans 15 amino acids. CDR1 is LNHDA and CDR2 is SQIVND in the germline V gene (reference sequence). This CDR3 is CASTTSGGLTDTQYF. The CDR3, as DNA: TGTGCCAGTACGACTTCCGGGGGACTCACAGATACGCAGTATTTT.

A note on this clone: This clone may be a read error of a much larger clone one base away. CDR3 residues: CASSLAGNYGYTF. CDR3 nucleotides: TGTGCCAGCAGTTTAGCAGGGAACTATGGCTACACCTTC. This chain uses TRBV27 with TRBJ1-2, with D possibly matching TRBD1 (5 bases). V gave up 2 bases and J gave up 2 bases, with 6 bases separating them. This CDR3 comprises 13 residues. Germline lookup yields CDR1 MNHEY and CDR2 SMNVEV (reference sequence).

The rearrangement joins TRBV3-1 (or the pseudogene TRBV3-2) to TRBJ1-3, with no clear D. CDR1 is LGHDT, CDR2 YNNKEL, per germline (reference sequence). CDR3 length equals 15 residues. Trimming removed 8 bases from V and 1 base from J, with 15 bases in between. The CDR3 nucleotides are TGTGCCAGCGTCGACACCCCCATATCTGGAAACACCATATATTTT. It is translated as CASVDTPISGNTIYF.

The chain employs TRBV6-1 and TRBJ1-1, with D possibly TRBD1 on 5 matching bases. Germline CDR1 MNHNS, CDR2 SASEGT. V was shortened by 3 bases and J by 4 bases, with 12 bases between the two germline ends. The CDR3 has 14 residues. The CDR3 nucleotides are TGTGCCAGCAGTGATGCAGGGCTGGCCACTGAAGCTTTCTTT. Protein product: CASSDAGLATEAFF.

The chain links TRBV19 to TRBJ1-3; D remains ambiguous. Germline V gives CDR1 LNHDA, CDR2 SQIVND (reference sequence). V was shortened by 7 bases and J by 2 bases, with 12 bases between the two germline ends. The CDR3 is 14 residues long. CDR3 residues: CASMYGSTGNTIYF. The CDR3 DNA sequence: TGTGCCAGTATGTACGGGTCGACTGGAAACACCATATATTTT.

This rearrangement joins TRBV19 to TRBJ2-7; D is uncertain. Germline CDR1 LNHDA, CDR2 SQIVND (reference sequence). V lost 5 bases to trimming and J lost 3 bases, with 8 bases between them. This CDR3 spans 12 amino acids. This CDR3 reads CASSSYSYEQYF. CDR3 DNA: TGTGCCAGTAGTTCATACAGCTACGAGCAGTACTTC.

The CDR3 loop is CASRRGGEGAEAFF. Here the CDR3 DNA reads TGTGCCAGCAGACGCGGAGGGGAAGGAGCTGAAGCTTTCTTT. The V call is TRBV6-5, the J call TRBJ1-1; D is perhaps TRBD1 (5 bases). V was pared by 6 bases and J by 6 bases, with 17 bases between. The germline CDR1 and CDR2 sequences are MNHEY and SVGAGI. CDR3 length: 14 residues.

The chain combines TRBV28 with TRBJ2-3, with 7 bases lining up with TRBD2. Germline V gene sequence: CDR1 MDHEN, CDR2 SYDVKM. With V trimmed by 6 bases and J by 4 bases, 10 bases remained unmatched. The CDR3 totals 15 residues. The CDR3 bases are TGTGCCAGCAGCCCTGGGGGGGGAGCAGCAGATACGCAGTATTTT. Encoded protein: CASSPGGGAADTQYF.

On this clone: One junction end does not reproduce the germline sequence, and a read error may be involved. This chain links TRBV19 with TRBJ1-5; 10 nucleotides match TRBD1. Germline lookup yields CDR1 LNHDA and CDR2 SQIVND (reference sequence). This CDR3 comprises 11 residues. This CDR3 is CASGTGVLLDF. In DNA form, the CDR3 reads TGTGCCAGTGGGACAGGGGTTCTTCTGGATTTT.

This chain links TRBV6-6 with TRBJ1-2; D might be TRBD1 (6 bases). The CDR3 extends over 15 amino acids. V lost 0 bases to trimming and J lost 6 bases, with 14 bases between them. Germline V CDR1 and CDR2: MNHNY, SVGAGI (reference sequence). The CDR3 DNA follows: TGTGCCAGCAGTTACTCAGAGGGGGGGCTCAATGGCTACACCTTC. Amino acid sequence: CASSYSEGGLNGYTF.

In its sample, this clone was seen many times. The J gene is TRBJ2-2, the V gene TRBV19, with 12 bases that match TRBD1. This CDR3 is built from 16 residues. Per germline, CDR1 LNHDA and CDR2 SQIVND (reference sequence). Losses at the gene ends were 3 bases for V and 5 bases for J; bases not matched to a gene: 4. In DNA form, the CDR3 reads TGTGCCAGTAGTATGGGACAGGGGGCGGGTACCGGGGAGCTGTTTTTT. Translated: CASSMGQGAGTGELFF.

The chain links TRBV18 to TRBJ2-7; D possibly corresponds to TRBD2 (6 bases). The V end lost 6 bases, the J end lost 6 bases, and 24 bases lay between the germline ends. Germline V gene sequence: CDR1 KGHSH, CDR2 LQKENI. The CDR3 runs to 16 residues. DNA of the CDR3: TGTGCCAGCTCCCCGAGGACTGGGGACTTCGGAGGCGAGCAGTACTTC. Protein product: CASSPRTGDFGGEQYF.

The rearrangement uses TRBV5-1 and TRBJ1-6; D may be TRBD1 (5 bases). The V and J ends lost 1 base and 10 bases respectively, with 15 bases between them. Germline V gene data show CDR1 as SGHRS and CDR2 as YFSETQ. The CDR3 loop spans 15 amino acids. This CDR3 reads CASSLFGQGGSPLHF. The CDR3 bases are TGCGCCAGCAGCTTGTTCGGGCAGGGAGGCTCACCCCTCCACTTT.

Only one count was recorded for this clone. This chain connects TRBV11-3 to TRBJ2-2; D remains unclear. The CDR3 is made up of 13 amino acids. The V end was cut by 6 bases, the J end by 5 bases, with 10 bases between. Germline V gives CDR1 SGHNT, CDR2 YENEEA. This chain's CDR3 is CASRLTQTGELFF. The CDR3 DNA follows: TGTGCCAGCAGATTAACACAGACCGGGGAGCTGTTTTTT.

The table lists this clone with many counts. V gene TRBV6-6 combines with J gene TRBJ2-1; 13 nucleotides match TRBD2. CDR3 length: 17 amino acids. CDR1 MNHNY and CDR2 SVGAGI come from the germline V gene (reference sequence). V shed 5 bases and J 7 bases; nucleotides not matched to a gene: 11. The CDR3 DNA reads as TGTGCCAGCAGTCCCAGGACTAGCGGGGGCGCTAGGAATGAGCAGTTCTTC. Protein product: CASSPRTSGGARNEQFF.

This clone was detected a few times. This chain uses TRBV6-5 with TRBJ2-3; 9 positions match TRBD1. Germline V gives CDR1 MNHEY, CDR2 SVGAGI. The CDR3 consists of 14 residues. V lost 7 bases, J lost 1 base, and 3 bases stayed unmatched. The CDR3 here is CASNRDRGTDTQYF. The CDR3 DNA reads TGTGCCAGCAACCGGGACAGGGGCACAGATACGCAGTATTTT.

The chain couples TRBV5-1 to TRBJ2-2, with unresolved D. This CDR3 region has 16 residues. Deletions cut 0 bases from V and 1 base from J, with 10 bases between. Germline-derived CDR1 and CDR2 are SGHRS and YFSETQ. In nucleotides, the CDR3 is TGCGCCAGCAGCTTGGTTGCGCAGGTGAACACCGGGGAGCTGTTTTTT. This translates into CASSLVAQVNTGELFF.

The chain carries TRBV9 and TRBJ1-1; 7 positions match TRBD1. Germline V gives CDR1 SGDLS, CDR2 YYNGEE. There are 13 residues in the CDR3. The V gene end was trimmed by 3 bases and the J gene end by 3 bases; junction bases not matched to a gene: 2. CDR3: CASSAQGDTEAFF. The CDR3 region has the DNA TGTGCCAGCAGCGCCCAGGGGGACACTGAAGCTTTCTTT.

The chain links TRBV5-1 to TRBJ2-5, with TRBD1 as a possible D gene (6 bases). With 6 bases removed from V and 5 bases from J, the gap between germline ends came to 20 bases. From germline, CDR1 is SGHRS and CDR2 YFSETQ. CDR3 length: 15 amino acids. The CDR3 DNA reads TGCGCCAGCAAGGTGGGGGCCACACAGCGGGAGACCCAGTACTTC. Translation: CASKVGATQRETQYF.

This clone was counted a few times. The V gene is TRBV23-1, the J gene TRBJ2-5; D remains unclear. TRBV23-1 is an open reading frame, and its role is uncertain. The CDR3 has 13 amino acids. Trimming shortened V by 2 bases and J by 0 bases, and 4 bases separated the two germline ends. The CDR3: CASSQTDQETQYF. The DNA of the CDR3 is TGCGCCAGCAGTCAAACAGACCAAGAGACCCAGTACTTC.

Points on this clone: The junction does not match germline at one end; this may be a read error. The chain carries TRBV9 and TRBJ1-2, with a weak D call TRBD1 (5 bases). The CDR3 is made up of 13 amino acids. Germline V gives CDR1 SGDLS, CDR2 YYNGEE. In DNA, the CDR3 is TGTGCCAGTAGCGCTGACAGCACCTATGGCTACACCTTC. Translation: CASSADSTYGYTF.